Below are 20 T cell receptor beta chains sequenced from a single sample in a study of T cell responses to AZD1222 COVID-19 vaccine. TCRdb keeps only in-frame clones here, not all; method: immunoSEQ multiplex PCR. The sample lists roughly 120,000 clones, 84% occurring once. Sequencing used peripheral blood, obtained on day 0 of AZD1222 vaccination. The receptors shown here come from an adult in good health.

The chain links TRBV30 to TRBJ1-2; maybe TRBD1 (5 bases). Trimming shortened V by 5 bases and J by 5 bases, and 12 bases separated the two germline ends. Germline CDR1 and CDR2: GTSNPN and SVGIG (reference sequence). The CDR3 loop spans 12 amino acids. CDR3 DNA sequence: TGTGCCTGGGAAAGGGGTTCATATGGCTACACCTTC. Translating it yields CAWERGSYGYTF.

The count of this clone is one. CDR3 DNA: TGTGCCACCAGCAGAGATCGGGAGTCGGAGCGCGAGCAGTACTTC. Translation: CATSRDRESEREQYF. The V and J genes are TRBV15 and TRBJ2-7; possibly TRBD2 for D (6 bases). The CDR3 contains 15 residues. Germline V gene lookup returns CDR1 LNHNV and CDR2 YYDKDF (reference sequence). The V and J ends lost 0 bases and 6 bases respectively, with 15 bases between them. Full variable domain (remainder filled in from reference TRBV15 and TRBJ2-7): DAMVIQNPRYQVTQFGKPVTLSCSQTLNHNVMYWYQQKSSQAPKLLFHYYDKDFNNEADTPDNFQSRRPNTSFCFLDIRSPGLGDTAMYLCATSRDRESEREQYFGPGTRLTVT.

The rearrangement joins TRBV7-9 to TRBJ2-6; TRBD1 aligns across 7 bases. The CDR3 consists of 15 residues. CDR1 SEHNR and CDR2 FQNEAQ come from the germline V gene (reference sequence). The J segment lost 3 bases and the V segment lost 5 bases, leaving 4 bases of the junction unmatched. In nucleotides, the CDR3 is TGTGCCAGCAGCCGTACAGGGGTTGGGGCCAACGTCCTGACTTTC. It translates to CASSRTGVGANVLTF.

This clone was picked up a small number of times. The genes are TRBV14 and TRBJ1-2; no firm D call. Germline values: CDR1 SGHDN, CDR2 FVKESK. The CDR3 sequence is 13 residues long. V was cut by 4 bases and J by 2 bases, with 8 bases left in between. The CDR3, as DNA: TGTGCCAGCAGCCCGGACGGAAACTATGGCTACACCTTC. Translating it yields CASSPDGNYGYTF.

The rearrangement links TRBV11-2 to TRBJ1-2, with D perhaps matching TRBD1 (6 bases). Deletions cut 1 base from V and 4 bases from J, with 10 bases between. CDR3 size: 14 residues. The germline V gene encodes CDR1 SGHAT and CDR2 FQNNGV. CDR3 DNA sequence: TGTGCCAGCAGCTTAGGGGACACCATCTATGGCTACACCTTC. Its translation: CASSLGDTIYGYTF.

As DNA, the CDR3 is TGTGCCAGCAGTGACTCGATAGCGAGCTCCTACAATGAGCAGTTCTTC. This codes for CASSDSIASSYNEQFF. This chain uses TRBV6-4 with TRBJ2-1; D might be TRBD2 (5 bases). Germline V gene data show CDR1 as MRHNA and CDR2 as SNTAGT. V lost 0 bases to trimming and J lost 0 bases, with 9 bases between them. The CDR3 has 16 residues.

This clone has a handful of counts. This chain uses TRBV6-6 with TRBJ2-7; D is possibly TRBD2 (6 bases). The CDR3 has 15 amino acids. V lost 6 bases to trimming and J lost 6 bases, with 21 bases between them. CDR1 is MNHNY and CDR2 is SVGAGI in the germline V gene (reference sequence). The CDR3 sequence: CASRASRTGAGEQYF. The CDR3 region has the DNA TGTGCCAGCAGGGCCTCTCGGACGGGAGCTGGCGAGCAGTACTTC.

The rearrangement joins TRBV9 to TRBJ2-1; 10 positions agree with TRBD1. J lost 4 bases, V lost 5 bases, and 6 bases had no gene match. Germline CDR1 reads SGDLS; CDR2 reads YYNGEE. This CDR3 has 15 amino acids. CDR3 in amino acids: CASSFGTGAYNEQFF. For the CDR3, the DNA is TGTGCCAGCAGTTTTGGGACAGGGGCGTACAATGAGCAGTTCTTC.

The chain couples TRBV3-1 (or the pseudogene TRBV3-2) to TRBJ1-6; tentatively, D is TRBD1 (5 bases). The germline V gene has CDR1 LGHDT and CDR2 YNNKEL (reference sequence). The CDR3 length is 15 residues. The V gene lost 4 bases and the J gene lost 7 bases, with 14 bases spanning the gap. This CDR3 reads CASSPGGGANSPLHF. CDR3 nucleotide sequence: TGTGCCAGCAGCCCCGGTGGCGGGGCCAATTCACCCCTCCACTTT.

A single count supports this clone. The chain has TRBV6-5 and TRBJ1-6; tentative D call: TRBD1 (6 bases). The CDR3 runs to 14 residues. The V gene's germline CDR1 is MNHEY and CDR2 SVGAGI. Trimming shortened V by 5 bases and J by 7 bases, and 12 bases separated the two germline ends. CDR3 nucleotides: TGTGCCAGCAGTCGACAGGCCTTGAATTCACCCCTCCACTTT. Amino acid sequence: CASSRQALNSPLHF.

The chain is built from TRBV5-4 and TRBJ2-1; 7 bases align to TRBD2. Losses at the gene ends were 1 base for V and 12 bases for J; bases not matched to a gene: 16. Germline V gene data show CDR1 as SGHNT and CDR2 as YYREEE (reference sequence). This CDR3 region has 16 residues. This chain's CDR3 is CASSLKVASGLSGQFF. As DNA, the CDR3 is TGTGCCAGCAGCTTGAAAGTCGCTAGCGGCCTAAGTGGGCAGTTCTTC.

The J gene is TRBJ1-1, the V gene TRBV4-1, with D possibly being TRBD1 (6 bases). The CDR3 is made up of 14 amino acids. In germline, CDR1 is MGHRA, CDR2 YSYEKL. V lost 2 bases and J lost 0, with 7 bases in between. CDR3 coding DNA: TGCGCCAGCAGCCAATGGACAGTGAACACTGAAGCTTTCTTT. Translation: CASSQWTVNTEAFF.

The sample holds a few counts of this clone. The chain employs TRBV6-5 and TRBJ2-3; maybe TRBD1 (6 bases). Deletions cut 6 bases from V and 1 base from J, with 8 bases between. The CDR3 runs 13 residues. Germline V lookup: CDR1 MNHEY, CDR2 SVGAGI. The CDR3 loop reads CASSSGGTDTQYF. CDR3 nucleotides: TGTGCCAGCAGCTCAGGGGGCACAGATACGCAGTATTTT.

This chain uses TRBV5-4 with TRBJ2-7, with TRBD2 matching over 10 bases. CDR3 length: 16 residues. From germline, CDR1 is SGHNT and CDR2 YYREEE (reference sequence). V was pared by 3 bases and J by 2 bases, with 8 bases of the junction left unmatched. CDR3 DNA sequence: TGTGCCAGCAGCTGGGCGACTAGCGGGTCTACCTACGAGCAGTACTTC. Translation gives CASSWATSGSTYEQYF.

The V call is TRBV5-1, the J call TRBJ1-1, with D tentatively TRBD1 (5 bases). The CDR3 is 14 residues long. Trimming stripped 5 bases from V and 0 bases from J, with 11 bases between. From germline, CDR1 is SGHRS and CDR2 YFSETQ. CDR3 DNA sequence: TGCGCCAGCAGGGGGCAGGGAGTGAACACTGAAGCTTTCTTT. Amino acids: CASRGQGVNTEAFF.

The chain recombines TRBV3-1 (or the pseudogene TRBV3-2) with TRBJ1-5; no reliable D call. Trimming pared 1 base from V and 5 bases from J, leaving 3 bases between. This CDR3 region has 12 residues. The germline V gene encodes CDR1 LGHDT and CDR2 YNNKEL (reference sequence). The DNA of the CDR3 is TGTGCCAGCAGCCAAGGAGATCAGCCCCAGCATTTT. This sequence encodes CASSQGDQPQHF.

The V call is TRBV12-3 or TRBV12-4, the J call TRBJ1-2; D call uncertain. V lost 5 bases and J lost 8, with 9 bases in between. The CDR3 runs to 11 residues. DNA of the CDR3: TGTGCCAGCAGTCCTGGGTGGGGCTACACCTTC. Residues: CASSPGWGYTF.

This chain connects TRBV6-5 to TRBJ1-2; no clear D gene. The V end was cut by 6 bases, the J end by 6 bases, with 17 bases between. CDR3 length: 14 residues. Germline V gives CDR1 MNHEY, CDR2 SVGAGI. The CDR3 here is CASSSGWEVHGYTF. CDR3 bases: TGTGCCAGCAGCTCGGGTTGGGAGGTTCATGGCTACACCTTC.

This clone was picked up many times. The V gene is TRBV27, the J gene TRBJ1-2, with D possibly matching TRBD1 (6 bases). V was clipped by 6 bases and J by 3 bases, with 11 bases between them. There are 13 residues in the CDR3. Germline CDR1 is MNHEY and CDR2 is SMNVEV (reference sequence). The CDR3 DNA is TGTGCCAGCAGGGGGGCTAATGACTATGGCTACACCTTC. It specifies CASRGANDYGYTF.

This rearrangement joins TRBV7-9 to TRBJ2-7; D not certain. Germline V gene data show CDR1 as SEHNR and CDR2 as FQNEAQ (reference sequence). This CDR3 is built from 14 residues. The ends were cut back, 4 bases at V and 2 bases at J, with 12 bases in the middle. CDR3 region: CASSSPGRTYEQYF. CDR3 nucleotide sequence: TGTGCCAGCAGCTCCCCCGGTAGAACCTACGAGCAGTACTTC.